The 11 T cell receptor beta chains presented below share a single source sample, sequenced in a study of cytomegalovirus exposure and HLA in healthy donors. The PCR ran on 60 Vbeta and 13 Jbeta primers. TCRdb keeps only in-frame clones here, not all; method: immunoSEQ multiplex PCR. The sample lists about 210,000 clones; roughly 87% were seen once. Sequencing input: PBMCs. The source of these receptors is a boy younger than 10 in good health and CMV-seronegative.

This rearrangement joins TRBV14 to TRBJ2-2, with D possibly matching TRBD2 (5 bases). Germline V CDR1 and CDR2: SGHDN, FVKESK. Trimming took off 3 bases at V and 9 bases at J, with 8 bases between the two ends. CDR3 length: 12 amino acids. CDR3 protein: CASSQRAWELFF. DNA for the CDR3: TGTGCCAGCAGCCAGAGGGCGTGGGAGCTGTTTTTT.

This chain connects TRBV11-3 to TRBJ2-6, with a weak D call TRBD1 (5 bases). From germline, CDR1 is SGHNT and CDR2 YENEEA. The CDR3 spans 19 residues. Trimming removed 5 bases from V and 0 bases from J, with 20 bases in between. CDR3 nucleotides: TGTGCCAGCAGCCACCAGGGAACAGGTTCTCGCTCTGGGGCCAACGTCCTGACTTTC. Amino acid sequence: CASSHQGTGSRSGANVLTF. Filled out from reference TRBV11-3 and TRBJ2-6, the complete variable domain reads EAGVVQSPRYKIIEKKQPVAFWCNPISGHNTLYWYLQNLGQGPELLIRYENEEAVDDSQLPKDRFSAERLKGVDSTLKIQPAELGDSAVYLCASSHQGTGSRSGANVLTFGAGSRLTVL.

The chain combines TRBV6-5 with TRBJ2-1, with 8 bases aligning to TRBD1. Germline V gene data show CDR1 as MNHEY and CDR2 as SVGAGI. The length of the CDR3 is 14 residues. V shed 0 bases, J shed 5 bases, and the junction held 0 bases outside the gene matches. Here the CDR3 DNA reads TGTGCCAGCAGTTACTCGGGACAGGACAATGAGCAGTTCTTC. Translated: CASSYSGQDNEQFF.

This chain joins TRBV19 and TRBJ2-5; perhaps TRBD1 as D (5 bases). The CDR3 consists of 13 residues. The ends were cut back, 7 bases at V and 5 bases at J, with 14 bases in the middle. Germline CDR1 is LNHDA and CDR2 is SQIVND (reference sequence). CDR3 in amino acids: CASNNRWLETQYF. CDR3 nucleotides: TGTGCCAGTAATAACAGGTGGCTGGAGACCCAGTACTTC.

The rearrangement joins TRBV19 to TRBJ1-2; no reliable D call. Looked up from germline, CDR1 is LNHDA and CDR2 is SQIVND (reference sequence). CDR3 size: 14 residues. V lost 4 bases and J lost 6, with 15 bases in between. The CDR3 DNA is TGTGCCAGTAGTAGGGTGGTGTCCAGCGATGGCTACACCTTC. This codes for CASSRVVSSDGYTF.

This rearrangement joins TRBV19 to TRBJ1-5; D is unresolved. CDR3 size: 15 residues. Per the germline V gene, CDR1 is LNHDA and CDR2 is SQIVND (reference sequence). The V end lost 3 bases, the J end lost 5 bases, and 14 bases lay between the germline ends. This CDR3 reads CASSIPLLGDQPQHF. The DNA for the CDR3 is TGTGCCAGTAGTATCCCCCTACTCGGGGATCAGCCCCAGCATTTT. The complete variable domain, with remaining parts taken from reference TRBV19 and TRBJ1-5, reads DGGITQSPKYLFRKEGQNVTLSCEQNLNHDAMYWYRQDPGQGLRLIYYSQIVNDFQKGDIAEGYSVSREKKESFPLTVTSAQKNPTAFYLCASSIPLLGDQPQHFGDGTRLSIL.

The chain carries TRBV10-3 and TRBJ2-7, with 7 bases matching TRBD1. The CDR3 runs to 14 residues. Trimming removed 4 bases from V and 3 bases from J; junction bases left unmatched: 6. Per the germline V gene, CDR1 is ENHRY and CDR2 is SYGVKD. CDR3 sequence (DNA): TGTGCCATCAGTGCGAGACAGGGAAACTACGAGCAGTACTTC. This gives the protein CAISARQGNYEQYF.

The CDR3 loop is CASSQGLGQYETQYF. In DNA form, the CDR3 reads TGTGCCAGCAGTCAGGGACTAGGTCAATACGAGACCCAGTACTTC. The rearrangement joins TRBV28 to TRBJ2-5; 8 nucleotides agree with TRBD2. J gave up 5 bases and V 5 bases, and 10 bases lay outside the gene matches. Germline-derived CDR1 and CDR2 are MDHEN and SYDVKM. The CDR3 covers 15 residues.

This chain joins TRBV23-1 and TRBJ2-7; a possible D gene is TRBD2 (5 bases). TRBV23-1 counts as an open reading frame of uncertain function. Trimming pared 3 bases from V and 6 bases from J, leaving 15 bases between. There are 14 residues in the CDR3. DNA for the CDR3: TGCGCCAGCAGTCATGGGGAGTTTGGCTCCGAGCAGTACTTC. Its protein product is CASSHGEFGSEQYF.

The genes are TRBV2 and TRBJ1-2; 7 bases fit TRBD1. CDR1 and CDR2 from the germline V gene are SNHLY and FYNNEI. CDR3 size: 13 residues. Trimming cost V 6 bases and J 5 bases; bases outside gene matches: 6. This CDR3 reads CASRAGTDYGYTF. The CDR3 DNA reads TGTGCCAGCAGGGCCGGGACAGATTATGGCTACACCTTC.

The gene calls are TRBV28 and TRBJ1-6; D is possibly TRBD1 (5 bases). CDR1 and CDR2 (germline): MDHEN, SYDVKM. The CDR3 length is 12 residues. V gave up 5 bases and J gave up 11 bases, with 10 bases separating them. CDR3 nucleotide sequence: TGTGCCAGCAGTCCTGGGGGGACACCCCTCCACTTT. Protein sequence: CASSPGGTPLHF.